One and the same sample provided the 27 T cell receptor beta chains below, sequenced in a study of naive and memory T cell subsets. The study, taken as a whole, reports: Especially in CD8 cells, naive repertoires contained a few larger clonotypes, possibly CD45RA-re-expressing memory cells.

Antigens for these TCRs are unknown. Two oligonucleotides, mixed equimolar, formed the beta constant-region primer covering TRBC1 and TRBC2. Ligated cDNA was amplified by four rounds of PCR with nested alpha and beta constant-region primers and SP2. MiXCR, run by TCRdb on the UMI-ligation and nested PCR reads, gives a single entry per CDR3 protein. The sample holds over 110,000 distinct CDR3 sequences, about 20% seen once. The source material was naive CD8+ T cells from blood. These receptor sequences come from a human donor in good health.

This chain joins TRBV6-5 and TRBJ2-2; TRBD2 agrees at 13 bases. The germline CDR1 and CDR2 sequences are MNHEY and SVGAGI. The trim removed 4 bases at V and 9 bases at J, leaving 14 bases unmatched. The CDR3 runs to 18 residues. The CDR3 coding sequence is TGTGCCAGCAGTTTGTTCCCCGGGACTAGCGGGAAGAATAGGGAGCTGTTTTTT. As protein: CASSLFPGTSGKNRELFF.

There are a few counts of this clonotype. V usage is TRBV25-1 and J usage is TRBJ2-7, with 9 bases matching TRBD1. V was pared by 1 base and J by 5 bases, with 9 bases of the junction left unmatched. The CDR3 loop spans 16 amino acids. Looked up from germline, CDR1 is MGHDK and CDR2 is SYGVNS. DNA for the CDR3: TGTGCCAGCAGTGAATCTCCCACAGGGGGCTGGGACGAGCAGTACTTC. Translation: CASSESPTGGWDEQYF.

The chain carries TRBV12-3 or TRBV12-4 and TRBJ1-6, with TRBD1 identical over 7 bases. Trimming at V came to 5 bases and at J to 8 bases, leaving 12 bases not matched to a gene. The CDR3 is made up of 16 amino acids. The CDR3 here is CASSPADRVFDSPLHF. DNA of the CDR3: TGTGCCAGCAGTCCAGCCGACAGGGTTTTTGATTCACCCCTCCACTTT.

The CDR3 spells CASSLASTVYGYTF. The CDR3 coding sequence is TGTGCCAGCAGCTTAGCTTCTACGGTCTATGGCTACACCTTC. The rearrangement links TRBV7-9 to TRBJ1-2; D uncertain. Germline loops: CDR1 SEHNR, CDR2 FQNEAQ (reference sequence). The CDR3 spans 14 residues. The V end was cut by 0 bases, the J end by 4 bases, with 9 bases between.

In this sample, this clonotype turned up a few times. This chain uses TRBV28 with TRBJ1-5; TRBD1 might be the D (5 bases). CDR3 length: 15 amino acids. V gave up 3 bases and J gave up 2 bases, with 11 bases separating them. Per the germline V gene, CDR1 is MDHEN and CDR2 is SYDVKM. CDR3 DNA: TGTGCCAGCAGTTTTCGAGGGGTTGGCAATCAGCCCCAGCATTTT. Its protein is CASSFRGVGNQPQHF.

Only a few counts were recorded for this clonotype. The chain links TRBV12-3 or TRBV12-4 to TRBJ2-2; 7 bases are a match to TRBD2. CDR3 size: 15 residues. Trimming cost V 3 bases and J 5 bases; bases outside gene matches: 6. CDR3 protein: CASSFGLGETGELFF. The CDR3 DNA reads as TGTGCCAGCAGTTTTGGACTAGGGGAAACCGGGGAGCTGTTTTTT.

The CDR3 spells CASSYSKGFVTDTQYF. The CDR3 DNA reads as TGTGCCAGCAGTTACTCGAAGGGGTTTGTCACAGATACGCAGTATTTT. The rearrangement uses TRBV6-5 and TRBJ2-3; perhaps TRBD1 as D (5 bases). This CDR3 comprises 16 residues. V was cut by 0 bases and J by 2 bases, with 12 bases left in between. The germline V gene encodes CDR1 MNHEY and CDR2 SVGAGI.

The CDR3 protein is CASSLNGYNEQFF. The CDR3 nucleotides are TGTGCCAGCAGCCTTAACGGATACAATGAGCAGTTCTTC. The rearrangement links TRBV11-2 to TRBJ2-1; unclear D gene. Trimming shortened V by 5 bases and J by 4 bases, and 9 bases separated the two germline ends. CDR3 size: 13 residues. Per germline, CDR1 SGHAT and CDR2 FQNNGV. The variable domain in full, completed from reference TRBV11-2 and TRBJ2-1, reads EAGVAQSPRYKIIEKRQSVAFWCNPISGHATLYWYQQILGQGPKLLIQFQNNGVVDDSQLPKDRFSAERLKGVDSTLKIQPAKLEDSAVYLCASSLNGYNEQFFGPGTRLTVL.

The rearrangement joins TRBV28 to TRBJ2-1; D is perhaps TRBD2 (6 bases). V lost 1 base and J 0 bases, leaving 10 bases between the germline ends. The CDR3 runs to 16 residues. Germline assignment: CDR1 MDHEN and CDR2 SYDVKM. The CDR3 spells CASSLLPGSSYNEQFF. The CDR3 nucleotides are TGTGCCAGCAGTTTATTACCCGGGAGCTCCTACAATGAGCAGTTCTTC.

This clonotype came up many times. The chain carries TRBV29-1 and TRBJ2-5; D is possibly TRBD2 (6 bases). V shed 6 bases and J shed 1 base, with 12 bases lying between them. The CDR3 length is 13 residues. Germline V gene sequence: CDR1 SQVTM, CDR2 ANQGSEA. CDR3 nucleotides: TGCAGCGTCACGACTAGACTCCAAGAGACCCAGTACTTC. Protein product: CSVTTRLQETQYF.

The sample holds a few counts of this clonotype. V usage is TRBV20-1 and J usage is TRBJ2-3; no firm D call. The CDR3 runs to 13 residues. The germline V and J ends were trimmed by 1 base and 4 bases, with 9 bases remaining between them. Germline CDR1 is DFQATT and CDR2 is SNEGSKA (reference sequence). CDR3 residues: CSARGIGPDTQYF. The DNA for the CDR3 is TGCAGTGCTAGAGGGATTGGTCCAGATACGCAGTATTTT.

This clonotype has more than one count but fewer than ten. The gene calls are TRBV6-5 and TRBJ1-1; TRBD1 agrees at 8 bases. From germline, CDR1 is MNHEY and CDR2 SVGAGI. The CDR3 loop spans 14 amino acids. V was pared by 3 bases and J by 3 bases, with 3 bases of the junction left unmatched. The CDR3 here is CASSYIQGDTEAFF. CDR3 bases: TGTGCCAGCAGTTATATACAGGGGGACACTGAAGCTTTCTTT.

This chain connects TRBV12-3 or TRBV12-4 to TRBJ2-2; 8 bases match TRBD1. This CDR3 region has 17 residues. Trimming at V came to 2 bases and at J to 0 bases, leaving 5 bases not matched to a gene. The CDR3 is CASSLPWDRTNTGELFF. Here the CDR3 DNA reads TGTGCCAGCAGTTTACCTTGGGACAGGACGAACACCGGGGAGCTGTTTTTT.

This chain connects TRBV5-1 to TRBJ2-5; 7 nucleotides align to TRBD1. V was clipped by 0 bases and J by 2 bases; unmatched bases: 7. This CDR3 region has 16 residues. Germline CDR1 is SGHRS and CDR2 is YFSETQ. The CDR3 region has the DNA TGCGCCAGCAGCTTGGCCGGTGGGACAGCTCAAGAGACCCAGTACTTC. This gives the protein CASSLAGGTAQETQYF. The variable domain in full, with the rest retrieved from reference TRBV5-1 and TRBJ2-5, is KAGVTQTPRYLIKTRGQQVTLSCSPISGHRSVSWYQQTPGQGLQFLFEYFSETQRNKGNFPGRFSGRQFSNSRSEMNVSTLELGDSALYLCASSLAGGTAQETQYFGPGTRLLVL.

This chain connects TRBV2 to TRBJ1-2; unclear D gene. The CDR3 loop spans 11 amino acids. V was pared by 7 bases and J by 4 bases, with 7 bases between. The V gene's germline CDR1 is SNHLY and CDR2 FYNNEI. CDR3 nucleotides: TGTGCCAGCAAAACGACCTATGGCTACACCTTC. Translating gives CASKTTYGYTF.

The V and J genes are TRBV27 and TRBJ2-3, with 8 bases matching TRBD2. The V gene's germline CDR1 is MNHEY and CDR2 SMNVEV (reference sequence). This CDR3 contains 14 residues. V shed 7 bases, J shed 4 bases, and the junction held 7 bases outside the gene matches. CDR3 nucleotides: TGTGCCAGCACGGGAGGGGTATTCGCAGATACGCAGTATTTT. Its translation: CASTGGVFADTQYF.

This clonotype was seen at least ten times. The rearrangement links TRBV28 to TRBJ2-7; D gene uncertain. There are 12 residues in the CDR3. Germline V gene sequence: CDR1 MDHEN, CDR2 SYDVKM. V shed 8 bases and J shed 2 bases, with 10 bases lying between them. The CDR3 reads CASSDRPYEQYF. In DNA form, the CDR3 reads TGTGCCAGCTCTGACCGGCCCTACGAGCAGTACTTC.

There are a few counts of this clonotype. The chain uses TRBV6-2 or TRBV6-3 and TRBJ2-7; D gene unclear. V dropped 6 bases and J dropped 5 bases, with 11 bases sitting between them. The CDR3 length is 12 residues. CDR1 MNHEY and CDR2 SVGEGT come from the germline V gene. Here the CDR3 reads CASSLWTDEQYF. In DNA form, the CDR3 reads TGTGCCAGCAGCCTGTGGACGGACGAGCAGTACTTC.

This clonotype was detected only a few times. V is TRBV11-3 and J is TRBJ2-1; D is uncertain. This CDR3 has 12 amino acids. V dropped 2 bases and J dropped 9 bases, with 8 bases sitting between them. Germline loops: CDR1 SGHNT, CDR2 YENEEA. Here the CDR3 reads CASSLSGSEQFF. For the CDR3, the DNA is TGTGCCAGCAGCTTATCGGGTAGTGAGCAGTTCTTC.

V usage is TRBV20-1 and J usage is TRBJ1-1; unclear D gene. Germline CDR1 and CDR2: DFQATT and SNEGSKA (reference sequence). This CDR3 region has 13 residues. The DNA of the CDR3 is TGCAGGGTAGGTGGGAGGGAGAACACTGAAGCTTTCTTT. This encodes CRVGGRENTEAFF.

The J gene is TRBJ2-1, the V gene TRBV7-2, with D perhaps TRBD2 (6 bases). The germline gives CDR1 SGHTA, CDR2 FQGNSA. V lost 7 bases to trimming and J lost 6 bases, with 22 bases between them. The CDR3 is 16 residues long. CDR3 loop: CASTQGAAGWGNEQFF. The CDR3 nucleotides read TGTGCCAGCACCCAAGGGGCGGCGGGGTGGGGCAATGAGCAGTTCTTC.

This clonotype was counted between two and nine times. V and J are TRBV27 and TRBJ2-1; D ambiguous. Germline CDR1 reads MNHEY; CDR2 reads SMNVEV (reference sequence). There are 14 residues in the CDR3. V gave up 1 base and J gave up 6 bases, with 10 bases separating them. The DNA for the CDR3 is TGTGCCAGCAGTTTATTGTCTGTAAGCAATGAGCAGTTCTTC. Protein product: CASSLLSVSNEQFF.

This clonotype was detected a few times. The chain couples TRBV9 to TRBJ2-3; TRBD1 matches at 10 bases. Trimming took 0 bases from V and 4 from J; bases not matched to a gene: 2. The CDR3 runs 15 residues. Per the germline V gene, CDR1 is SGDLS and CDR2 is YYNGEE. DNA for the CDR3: TGTGCCAGCAGCGTAGGACAGGGGGCGGCAGATACGCAGTATTTT. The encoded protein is CASSVGQGAADTQYF.

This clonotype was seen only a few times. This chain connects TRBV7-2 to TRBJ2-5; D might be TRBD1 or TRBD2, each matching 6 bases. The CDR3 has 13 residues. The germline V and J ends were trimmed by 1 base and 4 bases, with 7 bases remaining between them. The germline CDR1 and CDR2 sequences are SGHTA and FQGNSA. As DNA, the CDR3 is TGTGCCAGCAGCTTAGAGGGGGGAGAGACCCAGTACTTC. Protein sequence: CASSLEGGETQYF.

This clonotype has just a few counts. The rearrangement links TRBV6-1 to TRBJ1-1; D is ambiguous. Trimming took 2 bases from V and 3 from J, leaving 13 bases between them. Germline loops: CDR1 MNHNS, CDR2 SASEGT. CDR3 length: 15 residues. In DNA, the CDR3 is TGTGCCAGCAGTGAAAGGGCCAGGAGGTACACTGAAGCTTTCTTT. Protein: CASSERARRYTEAFF.

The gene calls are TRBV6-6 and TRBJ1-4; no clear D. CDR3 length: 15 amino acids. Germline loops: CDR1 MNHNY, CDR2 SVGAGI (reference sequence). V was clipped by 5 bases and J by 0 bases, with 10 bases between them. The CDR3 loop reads CASSRTSATNEKLFF. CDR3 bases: TGTGCCAGCAGTCGAACCAGTGCAACTAATGAAAAACTGTTTTTT.

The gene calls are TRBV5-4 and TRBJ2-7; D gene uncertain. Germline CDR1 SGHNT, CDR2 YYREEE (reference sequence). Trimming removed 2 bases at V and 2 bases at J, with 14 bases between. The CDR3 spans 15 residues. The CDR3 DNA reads TGTGCCAGCAGCTTTTTTGGAAGCCCACCCTACGAGCAGTACTTC. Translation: CASSFFGSPPYEQYF.